The subject of this entry is one T cell receptor beta chain. The sample originates from a study of control samples from healthy donors and cancer patients. Germline V gene lookup returns CDR1 SGHRS and CDR2 YFSETQ. V shed 2 bases and J 3 bases; nucleotides not matched to a gene: 7. The CDR3 is 16 amino acids. TCRdb keeps only in-frame clones here, not all; method: immunoSEQ multiplex PCR. The profile shows about 130,000 clones, 80% to 95% of them singletons. The chain couples TRBV5-1 to TRBJ1-1; TRBD1 matches 10 bases. The sequencing input was blood. The clonotype comes from a woman aged 45-65 years in good health. For the CDR3, the DNA is TGCGCCAGCAGCTTTGGGACAGGGGTTCTGGACACTGAAGCTTTCTTT. It encodes CASSFGTGVLDTEAFF.